This T cell receptor beta chain is drawn from a study of beta chain features in type 1 diabetes. This clone has just a few counts. What it binds is not known. Germline CDR1 SGHRS, CDR2 YFSETQ. Trimming took off 3 bases at V and 4 bases at J, with 16 bases between the two ends. The length of the CDR3 is 16 residues. The study reverse transcribed the entire isolated RNA, so it sequenced expressed TCRB transcripts. Repertoires were generated with immunoSEQ multiplex PCR, while TCRdb's copy carries only in-frame clones and drops some. Here the sample spans around 150,000 clones, about 7.3% being singletons. Overall study findings and caveats: Moderate yet significant TCRB CDR3 shortening was seen in Type 1 diabetes patients in all four CD4+ subsets. For patients, the naive, central memory and Treg TCRB repertoires appeared more alike than for healthy donors.

What was sequenced was central memory CD4+ T cells from blood. This chain connects TRBV5-1 to TRBJ2-2; D may be TRBD2 (5 bases). The source of this sequence is a young man in good health. CDR3 sequence reads: CASSSVWRLGTGELFF. The CDR3 DNA is TGCGCCAGCAGCTCCGTCTGGAGGCTAGGCACCGGGGAGCTGTTTTTT.